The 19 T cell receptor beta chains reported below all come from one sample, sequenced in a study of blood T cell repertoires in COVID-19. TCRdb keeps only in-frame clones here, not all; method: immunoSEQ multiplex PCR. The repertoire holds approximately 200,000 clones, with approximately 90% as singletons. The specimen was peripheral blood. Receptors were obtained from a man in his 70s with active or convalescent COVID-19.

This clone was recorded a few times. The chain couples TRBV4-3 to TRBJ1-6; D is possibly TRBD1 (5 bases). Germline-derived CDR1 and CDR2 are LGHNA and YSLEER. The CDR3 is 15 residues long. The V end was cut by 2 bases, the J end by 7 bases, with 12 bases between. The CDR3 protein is CASSQLGQGNSPLHF. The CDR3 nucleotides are TGCGCCAGCAGCCAATTAGGGCAGGGAAATTCACCCCTCCACTTT.

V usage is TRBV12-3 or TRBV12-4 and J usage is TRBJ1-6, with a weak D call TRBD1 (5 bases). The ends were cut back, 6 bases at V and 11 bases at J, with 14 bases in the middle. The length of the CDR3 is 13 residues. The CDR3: CASRGPGGTPLHF. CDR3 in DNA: TGTGCCAGCAGGGGACCTGGGGGGACACCCCTCCACTTT.

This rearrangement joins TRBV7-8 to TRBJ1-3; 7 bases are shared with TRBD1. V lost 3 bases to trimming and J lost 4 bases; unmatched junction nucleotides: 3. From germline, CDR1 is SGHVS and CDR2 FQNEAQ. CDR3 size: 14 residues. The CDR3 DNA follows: TGTGCCAGCAGCTTTCTCAGGGGGGGAAACACCATATATTTT. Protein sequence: CASSFLRGGNTIYF.

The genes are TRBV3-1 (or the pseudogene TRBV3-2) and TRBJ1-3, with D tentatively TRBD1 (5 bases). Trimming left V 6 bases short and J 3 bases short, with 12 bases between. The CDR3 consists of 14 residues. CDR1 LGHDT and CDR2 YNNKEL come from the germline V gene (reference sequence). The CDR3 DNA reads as TGTGCCAGCAGGCTCACCGGGGGTGGAAACACCATATATTTT. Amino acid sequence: CASRLTGGGNTIYF.

The chain's CDR3 is CASSSDRAGGDTQYF. In nucleotides, the CDR3 is TGTGCCAGCAGCTCCGACCGGGCAGGGGGGGATACGCAGTATTTT. This sequence joins TRBV7-2 and TRBJ2-3; D possibly corresponds to TRBD1 (7 bases). The V and J ends lost 4 bases and 6 bases respectively, with 17 bases between them. Germline V gene sequence: CDR1 SGHTA, CDR2 FQGNSA. This CDR3 has 15 residues.

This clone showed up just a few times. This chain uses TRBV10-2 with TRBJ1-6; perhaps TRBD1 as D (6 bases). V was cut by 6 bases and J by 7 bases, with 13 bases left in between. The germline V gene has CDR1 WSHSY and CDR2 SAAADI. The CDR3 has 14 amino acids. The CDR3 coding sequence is TGCGCCAGCAGGGGGGGGGCGGGAAATTCACCCCTCCACTTT. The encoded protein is CASRGGAGNSPLHF.

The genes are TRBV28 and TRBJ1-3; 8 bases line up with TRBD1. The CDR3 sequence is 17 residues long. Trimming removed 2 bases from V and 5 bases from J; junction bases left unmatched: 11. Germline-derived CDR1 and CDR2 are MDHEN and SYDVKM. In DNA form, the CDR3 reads TGTGCCAGCAGTTTACCTCCCGGGACAGGAATTCGAAACACCATATATTTT. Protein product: CASSLPPGTGIRNTIYF.

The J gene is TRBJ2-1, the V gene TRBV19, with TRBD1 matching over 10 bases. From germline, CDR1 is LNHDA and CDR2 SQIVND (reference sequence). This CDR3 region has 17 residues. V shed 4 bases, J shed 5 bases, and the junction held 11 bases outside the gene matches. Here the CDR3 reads CASSTDRGRRKNNEQFF. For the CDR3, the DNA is TGTGCCAGTAGTACCGACAGGGGGCGAAGAAAAAACAATGAGCAGTTCTTC.

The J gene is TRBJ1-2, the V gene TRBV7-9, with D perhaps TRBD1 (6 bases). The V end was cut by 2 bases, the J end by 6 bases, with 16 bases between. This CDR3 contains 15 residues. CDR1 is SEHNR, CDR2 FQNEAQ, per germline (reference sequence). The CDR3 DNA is TGTGCCAGCAGCTTATACGCAGGGGCCCCCGATGGCTACACCTTC. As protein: CASSLYAGAPDGYTF.

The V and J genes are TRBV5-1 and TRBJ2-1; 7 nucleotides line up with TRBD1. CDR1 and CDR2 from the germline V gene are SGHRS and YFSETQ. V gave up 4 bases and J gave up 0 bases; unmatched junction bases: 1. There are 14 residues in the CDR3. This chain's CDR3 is CASSGTASYNEQFF. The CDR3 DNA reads TGCGCCAGCAGCGGGACAGCCTCCTACAATGAGCAGTTCTTC.

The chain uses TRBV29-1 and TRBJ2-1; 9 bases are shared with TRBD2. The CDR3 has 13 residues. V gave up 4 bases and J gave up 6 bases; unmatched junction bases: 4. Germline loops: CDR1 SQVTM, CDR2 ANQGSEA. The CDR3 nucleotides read TGCAGCGTTGGACTAGCGGTTAGCAATGAGCAGTTCTTC. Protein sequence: CSVGLAVSNEQFF.

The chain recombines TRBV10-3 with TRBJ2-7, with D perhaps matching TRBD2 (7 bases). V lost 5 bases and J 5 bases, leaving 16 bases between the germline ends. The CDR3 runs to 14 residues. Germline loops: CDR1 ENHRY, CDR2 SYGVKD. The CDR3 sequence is CAISPGGPPNEQYF. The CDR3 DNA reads TGTGCCATCAGTCCGGGGGGCCCGCCCAACGAGCAGTACTTC.

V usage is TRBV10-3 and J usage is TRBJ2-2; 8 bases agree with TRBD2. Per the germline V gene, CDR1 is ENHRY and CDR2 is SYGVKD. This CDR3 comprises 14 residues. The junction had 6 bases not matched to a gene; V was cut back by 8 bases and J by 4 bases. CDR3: CAISRGGGTGELFF. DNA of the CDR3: TGTGCCATCTCTCGGGGGGGTGGCACCGGGGAGCTGTTTTTT.

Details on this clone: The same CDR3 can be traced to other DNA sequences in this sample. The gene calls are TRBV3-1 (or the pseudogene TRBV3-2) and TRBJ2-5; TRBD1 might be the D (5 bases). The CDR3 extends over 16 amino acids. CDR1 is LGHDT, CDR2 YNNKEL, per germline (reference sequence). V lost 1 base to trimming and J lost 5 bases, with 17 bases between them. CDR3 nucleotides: TGTGCCAGCAGCCAAGTCCGGACGCCCCCAGGGGAGACCCAGTACTTC. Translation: CASSQVRTPPGETQYF.

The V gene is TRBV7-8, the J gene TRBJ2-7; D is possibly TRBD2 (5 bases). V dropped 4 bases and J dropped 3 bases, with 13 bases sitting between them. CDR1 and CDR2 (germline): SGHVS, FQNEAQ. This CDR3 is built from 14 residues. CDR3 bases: TGTGCCAGCAGCTCCCAATTTGGGAGCTACGAGCAGTACTTC. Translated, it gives CASSSQFGSYEQYF.

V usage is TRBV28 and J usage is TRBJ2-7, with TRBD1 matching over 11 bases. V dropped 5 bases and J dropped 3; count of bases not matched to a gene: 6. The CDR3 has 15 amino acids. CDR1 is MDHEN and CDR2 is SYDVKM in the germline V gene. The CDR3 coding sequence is TGTGCCAGCAGTCCTCCGGGACAGGGGGGCTACGAGCAGTACTTC. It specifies CASSPPGQGGYEQYF.

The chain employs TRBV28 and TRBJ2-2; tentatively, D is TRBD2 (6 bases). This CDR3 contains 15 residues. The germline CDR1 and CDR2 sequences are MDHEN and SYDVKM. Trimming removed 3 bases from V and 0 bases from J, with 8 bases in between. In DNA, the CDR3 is TGTGCCAGCAGTTTGCCTAGCGCGAACACCGGGGAGCTGTTTTTT. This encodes CASSLPSANTGELFF.

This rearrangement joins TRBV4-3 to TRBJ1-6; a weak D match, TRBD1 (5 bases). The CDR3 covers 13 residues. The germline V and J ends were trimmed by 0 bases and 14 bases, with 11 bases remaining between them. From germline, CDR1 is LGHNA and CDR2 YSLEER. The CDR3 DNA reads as TGCGCCAGCAGCCAAGAAAGGGGCCAAACCCTCCACTTT. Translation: CASSQERGQTLHF.

CDR3 in amino acids: CASSTGMGQAKETQYF. CDR3 in DNA: TGCGCCAGCAGCACCGGGATGGGACAGGCCAAAGAGACCCAGTACTTC. V usage is TRBV5-1 and J usage is TRBJ2-5; 8 bases align to TRBD1. After removal of 4 bases from V and 3 bases from J, the junction contained 11 bases not matched to a gene. The CDR3 consists of 16 residues. Germline V gives CDR1 SGHRS, CDR2 YFSETQ.